This T cell receptor beta chain was identified during a study of T-cell memory formation after mild COVID-19. On this clonotype itself: Antigen: not known.

Germline V gives CDR1 MNHEY, CDR2 SMNVEV (reference sequence). V lost 0 bases, J lost 5 bases, and 10 bases lay in between. The CDR3 totals 14 residues. TCRdb used MiXCR to reprocess the 5' RACE reads, holding one entry per CDR3 protein. The sample has about 150,000 distinct CDR3 sequences; almost 25% are singletons. Study findings and constraints: The study found contracting CD4+ clones mainly in CM and EM and contracting CD8+ clones in EMRA.

The chain recombines TRBV27 with TRBJ1-2, with D possibly matching TRBD1 (6 bases). The receptor was derived from an adult woman who had mild COVID-19 (a few samples of this study predate the infection). Cell type and time point are not known. Sequenced sample: PBMCs or a T cell subset sorted from them (not recorded which). CDR3 DNA: TGTGCCAGCAGTTTATCGTGGCAGGGGTATGGCTACACCTTC. Protein sequence: CASSLSWQGYGYTF.